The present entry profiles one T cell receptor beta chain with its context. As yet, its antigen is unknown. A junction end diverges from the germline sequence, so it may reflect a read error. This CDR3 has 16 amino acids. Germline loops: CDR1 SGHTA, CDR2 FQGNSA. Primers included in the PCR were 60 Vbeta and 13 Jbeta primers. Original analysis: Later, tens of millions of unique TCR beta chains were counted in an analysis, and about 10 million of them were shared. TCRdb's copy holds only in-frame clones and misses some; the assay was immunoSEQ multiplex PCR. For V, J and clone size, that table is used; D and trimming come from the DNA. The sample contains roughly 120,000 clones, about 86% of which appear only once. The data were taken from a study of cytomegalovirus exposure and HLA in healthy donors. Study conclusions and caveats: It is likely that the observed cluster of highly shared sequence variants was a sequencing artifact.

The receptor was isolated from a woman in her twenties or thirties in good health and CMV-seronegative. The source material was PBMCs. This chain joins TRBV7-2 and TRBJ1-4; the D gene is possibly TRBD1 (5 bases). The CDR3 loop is CASSPRQGATNEKLFF. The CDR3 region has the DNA TGTGCTAGCAGCCCCCGGCAGGGTGCAACTAATGAAAAACTGTTTTTT. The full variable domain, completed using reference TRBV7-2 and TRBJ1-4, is GAGVSQSPSNKVTEKGKDVELRCDPISGHTALYWYRQSLGQGLEFLIYFQGNSAPDKSGLPSDRFSAERTGGSVSTLTIQRTQQEDSAVYLCASSPRQGATNEKLFFGSGTQLSVL.